One T cell receptor (beta chain) is described in this entry. The target of this receptor is not known. Base qualities were left out, and no much larger clone turns up one base away. The sample is drawn from a study of T-cell memory formation after mild COVID-19 (dated by TCRdb to about 2021). As for the study more broadly: Most TCR sequence clusters were specific to one of the two donors. The cohort comprised two young, previously healthy adult volunteers, one female and one male. In a couple of donors, T-cell clones that expanded and contracted after mild COVID-19 were tracked by sequencing TCRalpha and TCRbeta repertoires over time. What the study reported, not specific to this receptor: Contracting CD4+ clones were found mainly in CM and EM memory subsets, while CD8+ clones were enriched in EMRA. The second-wave clones that peaked on day 37 were not confirmed to be SARS-CoV-2 specific. Only two mild cases were covered in the study, and larger cohorts including severe cases with pre-infection samples were considered necessary. The detection of some responding clones in pre-infection memory suggests that pre-existing cross-reactive memory T cells joined the SARS-CoV-2 response. Clones contracting from day 15 to 85 had balanced CD4/CD8 phenotypes, while a second wave expanding from day 15 to 37 was biased towards CD4+.

Ficoll-Paque density gradient centrifugation was the method used to isolate PBMCs. Looking up the germline V gene (reference sequence) yields CDR1 LNHDA and CDR2 SQIVND. After removal of 4 bases from V and 4 bases from J, the junction retains 4 bases not matched to a gene. The CDR3 covers 15 residues, taking in both the cysteine and the phenylalanine. The DNA shown is the 45-base CDR3, in frame from base 1. Sequenced using an Illumina NovaSeq 6000. cDNA libraries for TCRalpha and TCRbeta were prepared by 5'RACE using constant-segment primers, with sample barcodes and unique molecular identifiers added. Trizol reagent was used to extract RNA from every sample. The libraries were amplified in two PCR steps, and the second step added a second sample barcode and Illumina TruSeq adapters. Libraries were sequenced on an Illumina NovaSeq with 2 x 150 bp paired-end reads. The original pipeline was this. With migec v1.2.7, reads were demultiplexed and then collapsed into UMI-guided consensus sequences. Using mixcr v2.1.11, UMI consensuses were aligned to TRA and TRB V and J templates and then assembled into clonotypes. A clonotype was counted as expanded or contracted only when both edgeR and NoisET called the clonotype significant, with the noise models trained on biological replicates. For edgeR calls, the thresholds were a false discovery rate-adjusted p below 0.01 and a log2 fold-change of 1. As an exploratory analysis of dynamics, max-normalized trajectories of the 1000 most abundant clonotypes were examined by PCA with hierarchical clustering. Each responding clone was given a CD4 or CD8 phenotype based on the CD4+ and CD8+ repertoires, which had been sequenced separately. TCRdb handled the public reads itself, with Q25 trimming in fastp and clone calling in MiXCR, and kept productive beta chains. Here each entry gathers all rows of one CDR3 protein and keeps the most common genes and DNA. For this entry, the V and J calls and clone size follow TCRdb and not the study's own pipeline. Here the sample has over 350,000 distinct CDR3 sequences; about 24% occur a single time. Jointly, the top ten make up about 8.7% of the sample.

The chain couples TRBV19 to TRBJ2-2, with TRBD1 matching 9 junction bases. Sample: PBMCs or a T cell subset sorted from them (not recorded which). The clonotype comes from an adult woman who had mild COVID-19 (a few samples of this study predate the infection). The sample titles of this study are shuffled in the database, so cell type and time point are left out; the donor was told from shared clones. The base sequence is TGTGCCAGTAGTAGCAAGACAGGGGGCACCGGGGAGCTGTTTTTT. Its protein reads: CASSSKTGGTGELFF.